Listed here are 17 T cell receptor beta chains from one sample, sequenced in a study of cytotoxic CD8 clonotypes in ibrutinib-treated CLL. Clones were read by immunoSEQ multiplex PCR, and TCRdb kept only the in-frame ones, dropping some. This table has about 130,000 clones, approximately 80% appearing once. The sample was PBMCs, taken after 24 months of ibrutinib treatment. Receptors were obtained from a human donor with chronic lymphocytic leukemia.

V is TRBV28 and J is TRBJ1-6; D is uncertain. V was cut by 6 bases and J by 4 bases, with 1 base left in between. This CDR3 is built from 11 residues. Germline values: CDR1 MDHEN, CDR2 SYDVKM. CDR3 in amino acids: CASRYNSPLHF. The CDR3, as DNA: TGTGCCAGCAGGTATAATTCACCCCTCCACTTT.

The chain carries TRBV5-6 and TRBJ1-4; the match to TRBD1 covers 7 bases. The trim removed 1 base at V and 7 bases at J, leaving 4 bases unmatched. CDR1 is SGHDT, CDR2 YYEEEE, per germline. CDR3 size: 14 residues. The CDR3: CASSLKGAGEKLFF. DNA for the CDR3: TGTGCCAGCAGCTTGAAGGGGGCAGGTGAAAAACTGTTTTTT.

The rearrangement links TRBV9 to TRBJ2-2; no reliable D call. The CDR3 spans 14 residues. V lost 0 bases and J lost 0, with 3 bases in between. The V gene's germline CDR1 is SGDLS and CDR2 YYNGEE. The chain's CDR3 is CASSVVPNTGELFF. CDR3 sequence (DNA): TGTGCCAGCAGCGTAGTCCCGAACACCGGGGAGCTGTTTTTT. The complete variable domain, with remaining parts taken from reference TRBV9 and TRBJ2-2, reads DSGVTQTPKHLITATGQRVTLRCSPRSGDLSVYWYQQSLDQGLQFLIQYYNGEERAKGNILERFSAQQFPDLHSELNLSSLELGDSALYFCASSVVPNTGELFFGEGSRLTVL.

This chain joins TRBV5-4 and TRBJ1-2; 7 bases line up with TRBD1. The germline gives CDR1 SGHNT, CDR2 YYREEE (reference sequence). The CDR3 covers 13 residues. V lost 2 bases, J lost 6 bases, and 4 bases stayed unmatched. Here the CDR3 reads CASSFGQGDGYTF. CDR3 in DNA: TGTGCCAGCAGCTTTGGCCAGGGGGATGGCTACACCTTC. Combining the CDR3 with reference TRBV5-4 and TRBJ1-2 gives the whole variable domain ETGVTQSPTHLIKTRGQQVTLRCSSQSGHNTVSWYQQALGQGPQFIFQYYREEENGRGNFPPRFSGLQFPNYSSELNVNALELDDSALYLCASSFGQGDGYTFGSGTRLTVV.

This clone was seen only a few times. This chain uses TRBV21-1 with TRBJ2-7; the table's D call, TRBD1, was not checked against the DNA. TRBV21-1 is a listed pseudogene. This CDR3 comprises 17 residues. Here the CDR3 DNA reads TGTGCCAGCGGGGGGACAGGGGGACCCTCAAGCTCCTACGAGCAGTACTTC. This translates into CASGGTGGPSSSYEQYF.

The table lists this clone with a count of one. This sequence joins TRBV2 and TRBJ2-3; D is tentatively TRBD1 or TRBD2 (6 bases each). This CDR3 is built from 15 residues. The germline V gene has CDR1 SNHLY and CDR2 FYNNEI. V dropped 4 bases and J dropped 0 bases, with 11 bases sitting between them. The CDR3 spells CASSAPGASTDTQYF. CDR3 nucleotides: TGTGCCAGCAGTGCCCCGGGGGCTAGCACAGATACGCAGTATTTT.

This clone has only a few counts. The chain recombines TRBV19 with TRBJ2-2, with a weak D call TRBD2 (5 bases). V lost 5 bases and J 0 bases, leaving 10 bases between the germline ends. Germline V gives CDR1 LNHDA, CDR2 SQIVND (reference sequence). CDR3 size: 15 residues. The DNA of the CDR3 is TGTGCCAGTAGTTCGACTACCGCGAACACCGGGGAGCTGTTTTTT. It translates to CASSSTTANTGELFF.

The rearrangement joins TRBV19 to TRBJ1-2; D unclear. This CDR3 region has 13 residues. V lost 3 bases, J lost 6 bases, and 11 bases lay in between. Germline-derived CDR1 and CDR2 are LNHDA and SQIVND (reference sequence). The CDR3 loop is CASSMSYLHGYTF. The CDR3 DNA follows: TGTGCCAGTAGTATGAGCTACCTCCATGGCTACACCTTC.

The gene calls are TRBV21-1 and TRBJ2-5; TRBD1 is the table's D call, not checked against the DNA. TRBV21-1 is an annotated pseudogene. The CDR3 sequence is 13 residues long. CDR3 region: CARKPGYQETQYF. CDR3 nucleotide sequence: TGTGCCAGAAAGCCAGGGTACCAAGAGACCCAGTACTTC.

The genes are TRBV7-9 and TRBJ2-1, with unresolved D. This CDR3 is 13 amino acids long. Germline lookup yields CDR1 SEHNR and CDR2 FQNEAQ (reference sequence). V shed 3 bases and J shed 8 bases, with 11 bases lying between them. The CDR3 DNA sequence: TGTGCCAGCAGCTTGACTCCACGCGATGAGCAGTTCTTC. Translated: CASSLTPRDEQFF.

The CDR3 bases are TGTGCCAGCAGCCCCTGGGGCGGGGGAGGCTACACCTTC. Amino acid sequence: CASSPWGGGGYTF. The rearrangement joins TRBV7-2 to TRBJ1-2, with D perhaps matching TRBD1 (5 bases). Germline CDR1 is SGHTA and CDR2 is FQGNSA. V was clipped by 5 bases and J by 8 bases, with 15 bases between them. The CDR3 consists of 13 residues.

The chain links TRBV28 to TRBJ1-5, with D uncertain. This CDR3 spans 12 amino acids. Germline CDR1 is MDHEN and CDR2 is SYDVKM. Trimming stripped 1 base from V and 6 bases from J, with 4 bases between. The chain's CDR3 is CASSLLGQPQHF. CDR3 DNA: TGTGCCAGCAGTTTATTGGGTCAGCCCCAGCATTTT.

This clone was seen only a few times. The rearrangement uses TRBV5-1 and TRBJ1-2, with TRBD1 matching 7 bases. The CDR3 consists of 15 residues. V lost 4 bases and J lost 3; bases outside the gene matches: 9. CDR1 and CDR2 (germline): SGHRS, YFSETQ. CDR3 region: CASSASGQRDYGYTF. The CDR3 nucleotides are TGCGCCAGCAGCGCCTCGGGACAGAGAGACTATGGCTACACCTTC.

The V call is TRBV9, the J call TRBJ1-1; a possible D gene is TRBD1 (5 bases). The V gene lost 6 bases and the J gene lost 1 base, with 13 bases spanning the gap. Germline V CDR1 and CDR2: SGDLS, YYNGEE. CDR3 length equals 14 residues. The DNA of the CDR3 is TGTGCCAGCAACCTAGGGGTGGCGAACACTGAAGCTTTCTTT. Amino acid sequence: CASNLGVANTEAFF.

This chain joins TRBV30 and TRBJ2-4; D tentatively reads TRBD1 or TRBD2 (6 bases each). Trimming pared 6 bases from V and 4 bases from J, leaving 16 bases between. The length of the CDR3 is 14 residues. Germline CDR1 and CDR2: GTSNPN and SVGIG (reference sequence). The CDR3 DNA reads as TGTGCCTGTAGGGGGGATAAGGCAAAAAACATTCAGTACTTC. Its protein is CACRGDKAKNIQYF.

This clone was detected only a few times. V usage is TRBV10-3 and J usage is TRBJ1-2, with D possibly being TRBD1 (6 bases). Germline lookup yields CDR1 ENHRY and CDR2 SYGVKD. This CDR3 comprises 12 residues. Deletions cut 6 bases from V and 8 bases from J, with 13 bases between. The CDR3 is CAIRSTGGGYTF. CDR3 coding DNA: TGTGCCATCAGGTCGACAGGCGGGGGCTACACCTTC.

The chain links TRBV6-6 to TRBJ2-7, with TRBD2 matching 9 bases. The trim removed 6 bases at V and 4 bases at J, leaving 4 bases unmatched. CDR1 and CDR2 from the germline V gene are MNHNY and SVGAGI (reference sequence). The CDR3 has 13 amino acids. In DNA, the CDR3 is TGTGCCAGCAGGGCGGGGGGGGCTTACGAGCAGTACTTC. This codes for CASRAGGAYEQYF.